This is a list of T cell receptor beta chains from one sample in a study of cytomegalovirus exposure and HLA in healthy donors. Method: immunoSEQ multiplex PCR; TCRdb's copy keeps in-frame clones and lacks some. The sample lists some 130,000 clones, 80% occurring once. The material sequenced was PBMCs. The receptors stem from a man between 25 and 39 years old in good health. The CDR3 runs from the conserved cysteine through the conserved F or W. Fields, in order: V gene, D gene, J gene, clone size, CDR3 DNA, CDR3 protein. The D gene is left open where the match is weak. Clone size is given for some rows only: seen once, a few or many times, or a class if the clone is expanded.

TRBV6-1	TRBD2	TRBJ2-3	once	TGTGCCAGCAGTGAAAGGGTCTTTAGACCAGCGGGAGACGATACGCAGTATTTT	CASSERVFRPAGDDTQYF
TRBV5-4	.	TRBJ2-2	.	TGTGCCAGCAGCATTCTGGGGAGCGGAGCGAACACCGGGGAGCTGTTTTTT	CASSILGSGANTGELFF
TRBV7-3	TRBD1	TRBJ1-2	.	TGTGCCAGCAGCCCAAGGACAGGCTATCCCCGCTATGGCTACACCTTC	CASSPRTGYPRYGYTF
TRBV9	.	TRBJ2-7	.	TGTGCCAGCAGCCCCGGGAGCGAGCAGTACTTC	CASSPGSEQYF
TRBV27	.	TRBJ1-6	.	TGTGCCAGCAGTTTAGGACAGTATAATTCACCCCTCCACTTT	CASSLGQYNSPLHF
TRBV7-3	.	TRBJ2-7	.	TGTGCCAGCAGCTTAGCCCCTGGTAACTACTACGAGCAGTACTTC	CASSLAPGNYYEQYF
TRBV25-1	.	TRBJ1-1	once	TGTGCCAGCAGTGGTACAGGGCTAGGCACTGAAGCTTTCTTT	CASSGTGLGTEAFF
TRBV5-4	.	TRBJ2-1	.	TGTGCCAGCAGCCCGATAAGGGACATGGATGGAAATGAGCAGTTCTTC	CASSPIRDMDGNEQFF
TRBV12-5	TRBD1	TRBJ1-2	once	TGTGCTAGTGGTTTGCGAACAGGGGTTTGGGGTGGCTACACCTTC	CASGLRTGVWGGYTF
TRBV6-5	.	TRBJ2-7	few	TGTGCCAGCAGTTACTCCACAGGTAGCTCCTACGAGCAGTACTTC	CASSYSTGSSYEQYF
TRBV18	TRBD1	TRBJ1-4	once	TGTGCCAGCTCACCAGGGACAGGGTCGGGAGAAAAACTGTTTTTT	CASSPGTGSGEKLFF
TRBV29-1	TRBD1	TRBJ1-2	.	TGCAGCGCTGGACAGGGGGCTAGGGGCTACACCTTC	CSAGQGARGYTF
TRBV7-9	TRBD1	TRBJ2-7	.	TGTGCCAGCAGCTTATATCGGACAGGGTCTTCCTACGAGCAGTACTTC	CASSLYRTGSSYEQYF
TRBV7-2	TRBD1	TRBJ2-7	.	TGTGCCAGCAGCTTAGTCCAGACAGGGCTGTCCTACGAGCAGTACTTC	CASSLVQTGLSYEQYF
TRBV5-1	.	TRBJ2-2	few	TGCGCCAGCAGCTCGTCTGGGGGGATCACCGGGGAGCTGTTTTTT	CASSSSGGITGELFF
TRBV5-1	.	TRBJ2-3	.	TGCGCCAGCAGCTCGAGGGGGGATACGCAGTATTTT	CASSSRGDTQYF
TRBV12-5	TRBD1	TRBJ2-5	few	TGTGCTAGTGGCAACGGACAGGGCCAGCAGTACTTC	CASGNGQGQQYF
TRBV28	TRBD2	TRBJ2-7	.	TGTGCCAGCAGTCCCCGCGGACTAGCGCGAACCTACGAGCAGTACTTC	CASSPRGLARTYEQYF
TRBV7-2	TRBD2	TRBJ2-6	.	TGTGCCAGCAGCTTAGTGGGGGGGACTGGGGCCAACGTCCTGACTTTC	CASSLVGGTGANVLTF
TRBV11-2	TRBD1	TRBJ2-3	.	TGTGCCAGCAGCCGACAACAGGGGGCCGTCACAGGTACGCAGTATTTT	CASSRQQGAVTGTQYF
TRBV27	.	TRBJ2-1	.	TGTGCCAGCACAGGAATCAACAATGAGCAGTTCTTC	CASTGINNEQFF
TRBV30	TRBD2	TRBJ2-3	.	TGTGCCTGGGCCCGCGGCGGGGGGGGGTTTCGGACAGATACGCAGTATTTT	CAWARGGGGFRTDTQYF
TRBV7-3	.	TRBJ2-2	.	TGTGCCAGCAGCTCCCGGGGGAACACCGGGGAGCTGTTTTTT	CASSSRGNTGELFF
TRBV5-1	.	TRBJ2-3	.	TGCGCCAGCAGCTTGAACAGGCAGGTAGTTACAGATACGCAGTATTTT	CASSLNRQVVTDTQYF
TRBV27	TRBD2	TRBJ2-1	few	TGTGCCAGCAGTCTTATTAGCGGGAGCTCCTACAATGAGCAGTTCTTC	CASSLISGSSYNEQFF
TRBV11-2	TRBD2	TRBJ2-5	.	TGTGCCAGCAGCTCCCAACTAGCGGCGTACCAAGAGACCCAGTACTTC	CASSSQLAAYQETQYF
TRBV7-3	.	TRBJ2-3	.	TGTGCCAGCAGCTTTAGGGGGTCAGATACGCAGTATTTT	CASSFRGSDTQYF
TRBV19	TRBD2	TRBJ2-1	.	TGTGCCAGTAGTCGACAGCGGGACTACAATGAGCAGTTCTTC	CASSRQRDYNEQFF
TRBV11-3	.	TRBJ1-1	.	TGTGCCAGCAGCCAAGGCGTCGGGACTGAAGCTTTCTTT	CASSQGVGTEAFF
TRBV4-1	.	TRBJ2-1	.	TGCGCCAGCAGCCAAGAGGGGGCGGGTTGGCAGTTCTTC	CASSQEGAGWQFF